The present T cell receptor beta chain was sequenced within a study of T cell responses to AZD1222 COVID-19 vaccine. Findings of the study overall: Repertoire collection took place solely once the T cell response had peaked. Clonal diversity may have been underestimated, and the donors were mostly white British, with more females than males.

The CDR3 sequence is 14 residues long. The ends lost 7 bases at V and 5 bases at J; junction bases unmatched: 10. Germline V gene lookup returns CDR1 KGHDR and CDR2 SFDVKD. Generated by immunoSEQ multiplex PCR, the TCRdb table keeps only in-frame clones and is missing some. This sample has around 100,000 clones, with 80% to 85% found just once. Note on this clone: What it binds is unknown.

V gene TRBV24-1 combines with J gene TRBJ2-7; 7 positions agree with TRBD1. Sequencing was performed on peripheral blood, taken on day 0 of AZD1222 vaccination. This TCR came from an adult in good health. CDR3 in amino acids: CATSSRQGKDEQYF. The DNA for the CDR3 is TGTGCCACCAGCTCAAGACAGGGCAAAGACGAGCAGTACTTC.